Following are 27 T cell receptor beta chains from one sample sequenced in a study of blood T cell repertoires in COVID-19. Measured with immunoSEQ multiplex PCR; TCRdb has only the in-frame clones, and not every one. The sample consists of under 200,000 clones, roughly nine tenths of them appearing once. Sample: PBMCs or T cells enriched from blood (not recorded which). The receptor set was obtained from a woman in her forties or fifties who had recovered from COVID-19.

The V gene is TRBV7-2, the J gene TRBJ2-2; 9 nucleotides match TRBD2. This CDR3 has 16 residues. The germline V gene has CDR1 SGHTA and CDR2 FQGNSA. V was pared by 6 bases and J by 5 bases, with 10 bases of the junction left unmatched. The CDR3 DNA reads as TGTGCCAGCAGTCCCTATAGCGGGAGAAGAACCGGGGAGCTGTTTTTT. Amino acid sequence: CASSPYSGRRTGELFF.

This clone was seen once. The chain couples TRBV11-2 to TRBJ2-1; TRBD2 is a possible D gene (6 bases). The CDR3 totals 15 residues. From germline, CDR1 is SGHAT and CDR2 FQNNGV. V was pared by 0 bases and J by 4 bases, with 10 bases between. CDR3 loop: CASSLDHGTYNEQFF. The CDR3 DNA reads as TGTGCCAGCAGCTTAGATCATGGGACTTACAATGAGCAGTTCTTC. The full variable domain, completed using reference TRBV11-2 and TRBJ2-1, is EAGVAQSPRYKIIEKRQSVAFWCNPISGHATLYWYQQILGQGPKLLIQFQNNGVVDDSQLPKDRFSAERLKGVDSTLKIQPAKLEDSAVYLCASSLDHGTYNEQFFGPGTRLTVL.

The chain carries TRBV19 and TRBJ2-5; TRBD1 matches 11 bases. V gave up 6 bases and J gave up 7 bases; unmatched junction bases: 10. The CDR3 runs to 15 residues. Germline V gives CDR1 LNHDA, CDR2 SQIVND (reference sequence). CDR3 loop: CASRQPGQGVATQYF. CDR3 sequence (DNA): TGTGCCAGTAGGCAACCGGGACAGGGGGTCGCGACCCAGTACTTC.

This chain links TRBV4-1 with TRBJ2-4; 7 bases align to TRBD2. After removal of 1 base from V and 3 bases from J, the junction contained 12 bases not matched to a gene. CDR3 length: 18 amino acids. Germline V lookup: CDR1 MGHRA, CDR2 YSYEKL. The CDR3 spells CASSQGLARAWLKNIQYF. CDR3 in DNA: TGCGCCAGCAGCCAAGGACTAGCTCGGGCTTGGCTCAAAAACATTCAGTACTTC.

The chain couples TRBV6-2 or TRBV6-3 to TRBJ2-1; D ambiguous. From germline, CDR1 is MNHEY and CDR2 SVGEGT. The length of the CDR3 is 15 residues. V dropped 2 bases and J dropped 4 bases, with 12 bases sitting between them. CDR3 in DNA: TGTGCCAGCAGTTACAAAGCCTCCGGGTACAATGAGCAGTTCTTC. Translation: CASSYKASGYNEQFF.

This clone was seen many times. The rearrangement links TRBV5-6 to TRBJ1-5, with D possibly TRBD1 on 6 matching bases. Deletions cut 2 bases from V and 5 bases from J, with 14 bases between. The V gene's germline CDR1 is SGHDT and CDR2 YYEEEE. The CDR3 is 15 residues long. CDR3 sequence: CASSFGTGSHQPQHF. The DNA for the CDR3 is TGTGCCAGCAGCTTCGGAACAGGGAGTCATCAGCCCCAGCATTTT.

This chain connects TRBV12-5 to TRBJ1-4, with 8 bases identical to TRBD1. With V trimmed by 2 bases and J by 8 bases, 4 bases remained unmatched. Germline-derived CDR1 and CDR2 are LGHNT and FRNRAP. CDR3 length: 14 residues. The CDR3 sequence is CASGLQGAGEKLFF. The CDR3 nucleotides are TGTGCTAGTGGTTTGCAGGGGGCGGGAGAAAAACTGTTTTTT.

J is TRBJ2-7 and V is TRBV6-4; 12 nucleotides match TRBD2. This CDR3 contains 15 residues. V lost 3 bases to trimming and J lost 2 bases; unmatched junction nucleotides: 2. Germline CDR1 reads MRHNA; CDR2 reads SNTAGT. CDR3 nucleotide sequence: TGTGCCAGCAGTGAACTAGCGGGAGGAGCCTACGAGCAGTACTTC. As protein: CASSELAGGAYEQYF.

The chain joins TRBV2 to TRBJ1-4; TRBD1 is a possible D gene (5 bases). Looked up from germline, CDR1 is SNHLY and CDR2 is FYNNEI. The V and J ends lost 4 bases and 8 bases respectively, with 11 bases between them. The CDR3 sequence is 13 residues long. This chain's CDR3 is CASSGREGEKLFF. Written as DNA, the CDR3 is TGTGCCAGCAGTGGCAGGGAGGGCGAAAAACTGTTTTTT.

This chain joins TRBV28 and TRBJ2-7; 8 positions agree with TRBD1. This CDR3 has 17 amino acids. CDR1 is MDHEN and CDR2 is SYDVKM in the germline V gene. Unmatched junction bases numbered 15, after V lost 8 bases and J lost 0 bases. The CDR3 sequence: CASQQLGRTGFSYEQYF. The DNA of the CDR3 is TGTGCCAGCCAACAACTGGGTAGGACAGGGTTCTCCTACGAGCAGTACTTC. Together with reference TRBV28 and TRBJ2-7, the CDR3 gives the full variable domain: DVKVTQSSRYLVKRTGEKVFLECVQDMDHENMFWYRQDPGLGLRLIYFSYDVKMKEKGDIPEGYSVSREKKERFSLILESASTNQTSMYLCASQQLGRTGFSYEQYFGPGTRLTVT.

V is TRBV3-1 (or the pseudogene TRBV3-2) and J is TRBJ2-1; D is possibly TRBD2 (5 bases). V was clipped by 6 bases and J by 10 bases, with 13 bases between them. Germline V lookup: CDR1 LGHDT, CDR2 YNNKEL (reference sequence). The CDR3 runs to 12 residues. CDR3 sequence: CASSLLSGEQFF. CDR3 nucleotides: TGTGCCAGCAGTCTCCTAAGCGGCGAGCAGTTCTTC.

The chain uses TRBV6-5 and TRBJ1-1; 7 bases fit TRBD1. Germline CDR1 reads MNHEY; CDR2 reads SVGAGI. Unmatched junction bases numbered 7, after V lost 8 bases and J lost 4 bases. The CDR3 contains 13 residues. CDR3 region: CASVYRGGTEAFF. CDR3 nucleotides: TGTGCCAGCGTATACAGGGGAGGCACTGAAGCTTTCTTT.

The sample holds one count of this clone. The rearrangement links TRBV7-6 to TRBJ2-7; 11 positions agree with TRBD1. The V gene end was trimmed by 5 bases and the J gene end by 5 bases; junction bases not matched to a gene: 14. Per the germline V gene, CDR1 is SGHVS and CDR2 is FNYEAQ. The CDR3 runs 17 residues. CDR3 region: CASSPFSRTGGKNEQYF. The CDR3 DNA sequence: TGTGCCAGCAGCCCCTTTAGTAGGACAGGGGGCAAAAACGAGCAGTACTTC.

The sample holds one count of this clone. J is TRBJ2-7 and V is TRBV19; 9 bases align to TRBD1. CDR3 size: 15 residues. Trimming cost V 5 bases and J 0 bases; bases outside gene matches: 5. Per germline, CDR1 LNHDA and CDR2 SQIVND (reference sequence). The CDR3 region has the DNA TGTGCCAGTAGTCGAGACAGGGGGAGCTCCTACGAGCAGTACTTC. It yields the protein CASSRDRGSSYEQYF.

This sequence joins TRBV19 and TRBJ2-6, with unresolved D. The CDR3 sequence is 18 residues long. Germline CDR1 is LNHDA and CDR2 is SQIVND (reference sequence). V lost 6 bases to trimming and J lost 0 bases, with 18 bases between them. The CDR3 DNA sequence: TGTGCCAGTAGGGCCGACCGCATGGGCTCCTCTGGGGCCAACGTCCTGACTTTC. Translating it yields CASRADRMGSSGANVLTF.

The chain carries TRBV15 and TRBJ1-2; 8 bases line up with TRBD1. After removal of 6 bases from V and 4 bases from J, the junction contained 13 bases not matched to a gene. The CDR3 spans 16 residues. The V gene's germline CDR1 is LNHNV and CDR2 YYDKDF (reference sequence). The CDR3 sequence: CATRTGGTGVGYGYTF. CDR3 coding DNA: TGTGCCACCAGAACAGGGGGGACAGGAGTGGGCTATGGCTACACCTTC.

The chain carries TRBV10-2 and TRBJ2-1, with D unclear. Trimming took 6 bases from V and 2 from J, leaving 8 bases between them. CDR1 and CDR2 (germline): WSHSY, SAAADI. This CDR3 is 13 amino acids long. The CDR3 DNA is TGCGCCAGCAGGGCTCCCACCTACAATGAGCAGTTCTTC. This gives the protein CASRAPTYNEQFF.

The chain carries TRBV5-1 and TRBJ1-5; 7 nucleotides align to TRBD1. There are 16 residues in the CDR3. Germline V lookup: CDR1 SGHRS, CDR2 YFSETQ. Trimming cost V 4 bases and J 5 bases; bases outside gene matches: 12. The CDR3 protein is CASSIGTADNYQPQHF. CDR3 coding DNA: TGCGCCAGCAGCATCGGGACAGCCGATAACTATCAGCCCCAGCATTTT.

A word on this clone: This specimen includes other DNA sequences encoding the same CDR3. The chain joins TRBV14 to TRBJ1-1; possible D gene TRBD1, 5 bases. Per germline, CDR1 SGHDN and CDR2 FVKESK. The germline V and J ends were trimmed by 3 bases and 0 bases, with 8 bases remaining between them. The length of the CDR3 is 14 residues. CDR3: CASSHPGMNTEAFF. The CDR3 coding sequence is TGTGCCAGCAGCCACCCAGGGATGAACACTGAAGCTTTCTTT.

The chain has TRBV3-1 (or the pseudogene TRBV3-2) and TRBJ2-7; D possibly corresponds to TRBD2 (6 bases). The CDR3 spans 15 residues. Germline CDR1 is LGHDT and CDR2 is YNNKEL (reference sequence). The ends were cut back, 5 bases at V and 3 bases at J, with 17 bases in the middle. CDR3 DNA sequence: TGTGCCAGCAGCTCCCGCTTTGCTAGCGACTACGAGCAGTACTTC. This sequence encodes CASSSRFASDYEQYF.

The chain combines TRBV5-1 with TRBJ1-5; no definite D call. Between the trimmed V and J ends, which lost 1 base and 5 bases, there was a span of 13 bases. This CDR3 contains 15 residues. Germline V gene data show CDR1 as SGHRS and CDR2 as YFSETQ. The CDR3 sequence is CASSLFAGNDQPQHF. As DNA, the CDR3 is TGCGCCAGCAGCTTGTTTGCCGGGAACGATCAGCCCCAGCATTTT.

The table lists this clone with a few counts. The rearrangement links TRBV18 to TRBJ2-2, with D unresolved. The V and J ends lost 2 bases and 6 bases respectively, with 16 bases between them. Germline CDR1 KGHSH, CDR2 LQKENI. The CDR3 has 16 residues. CDR3 loop: CASSPLHRNEAGELFF. Here the CDR3 DNA reads TGTGCCAGCTCACCATTACACCGGAATGAGGCCGGGGAGCTGTTTTTT.

The sample holds a few counts of this clone. For the CDR3, the DNA is TGTGCCAGCAGACGGGACAGGGTTGGTGAAAAACTGTTTTTT. It encodes CASRRDRVGEKLFF. This rearrangement joins TRBV16 to TRBJ1-4; 9 bases map to TRBD1. The germline gives CDR1 KGHSY, CDR2 FQNENV. The CDR3 covers 14 residues. Losses at the gene ends were 6 bases for V and 7 bases for J; bases not matched to a gene: 6.

This chain uses TRBV5-1 with TRBJ1-1, with unresolved D. Germline CDR1 and CDR2: SGHRS and YFSETQ. The CDR3 has 16 residues. V was trimmed by 0 bases and J by 4 bases, leaving 16 bases between them. CDR3 DNA sequence: TGCGCCAGCAGCTTGGATGCCCTCCGTCCGGGCACTGAAGCTTTCTTT. Its translation is CASSLDALRPGTEAFF.

This rearrangement joins TRBV6-2 or TRBV6-3 to TRBJ2-5, with D unclear. Trimming took 2 bases from V and 7 from J, leaving 14 bases between them. The CDR3 is made up of 14 amino acids. Germline-derived CDR1 and CDR2 are MNHEY and SVGEGT. CDR3 sequence reads: CASSYPDSTRTQYF. The CDR3 coding sequence is TGTGCCAGCAGTTACCCTGACTCAACGCGGACCCAGTACTTC.

The genes are TRBV7-9 and TRBJ1-1; 9 bases map to TRBD1. Trimming at V came to 5 bases and at J to 4 bases, leaving 8 bases not matched to a gene. The CDR3 is 15 amino acids. Germline CDR1 reads SEHNR; CDR2 reads FQNEAQ (reference sequence). CDR3 sequence (DNA): TGTGCCAGCAGCCAGGCCGGGACAGGGAGCACTGAAGCTTTCTTT. Translation: CASSQAGTGSTEAFF.

This chain links TRBV3-1 (or the pseudogene TRBV3-2) with TRBJ1-2; 7 nucleotides match TRBD1. The germline V gene has CDR1 LGHDT and CDR2 YNNKEL (reference sequence). V shed 1 base and J 5 bases; nucleotides not matched to a gene: 4. The CDR3 is 14 residues long. The CDR3 bases are TGTGCCAGCAGCCAAGGGGGACAGCTTTATGGCTACACCTTC. Translated, it gives CASSQGGQLYGYTF.